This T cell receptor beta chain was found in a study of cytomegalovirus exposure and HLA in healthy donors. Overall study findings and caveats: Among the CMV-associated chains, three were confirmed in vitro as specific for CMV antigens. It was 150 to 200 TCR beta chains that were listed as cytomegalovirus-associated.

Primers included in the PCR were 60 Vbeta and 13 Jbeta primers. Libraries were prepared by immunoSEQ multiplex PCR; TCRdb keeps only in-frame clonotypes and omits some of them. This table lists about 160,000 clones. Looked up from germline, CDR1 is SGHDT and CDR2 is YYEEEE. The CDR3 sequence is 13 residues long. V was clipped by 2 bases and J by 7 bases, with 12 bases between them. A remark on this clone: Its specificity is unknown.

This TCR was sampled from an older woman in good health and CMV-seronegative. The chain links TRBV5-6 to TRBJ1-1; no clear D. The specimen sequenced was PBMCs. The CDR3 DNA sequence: TGTGCCAGCAGCTTCGCAGGTGGTGGTGAAGCTTTCTTT. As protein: CASSFAGGGEAFF.